These 15 T cell receptor beta chains were sequenced from one sample in a study of OX40 agonist ivuxolimab in advanced cancers. Sequenced by immunoSEQ multiplex PCR; TCRdb stores in-frame clones only, minus some. The sample includes 53,000 or so clones, around nine tenths of them seen just once. Source: CD4+ or CD8+ T cells sorted from blood, taken in a trial of the OX40 agonist ivuxolimab. These receptors came from an adult with an advanced solid tumor such as melanoma, head and neck, liver or kidney cancer.

J is TRBJ1-5 and V is TRBV5-1; tentatively, D is TRBD1 (6 bases). Looked up from germline, CDR1 is SGHRS and CDR2 is YFSETQ. The CDR3 extends over 15 amino acids. Trimming removed 2 bases from V and 0 bases from J, with 9 bases in between. The CDR3 nucleotides are TGCGCCAGCAGCTTACAGGGAGATAGCAATCAGCCCCAGCATTTT. As protein: CASSLQGDSNQPQHF.

The chain joins TRBV19 to TRBJ2-2; no clear D. The ends were cut back, 4 bases at V and 2 bases at J, with 14 bases in the middle. The CDR3 totals 16 residues. CDR1 is LNHDA, CDR2 SQIVND, per germline (reference sequence). The CDR3 reads CASSNWPQLNTGELFF. The CDR3 region has the DNA TGTGCCAGTAGTAACTGGCCTCAGCTTAACACCGGGGAGCTGTTTTTT.

V gene TRBV2 combines with J gene TRBJ1-5; no firm D call. This CDR3 has 13 residues. V lost 8 bases and J 6 bases, leaving 14 bases between the germline ends. Germline V gene lookup returns CDR1 SNHLY and CDR2 FYNNEI. The CDR3 DNA sequence: TGTGCCAGCGCGGCCTCCGAAGGTCAGCCCCAGCATTTT. It translates to CASAASEGQPQHF.

V and J are TRBV30 and TRBJ1-4; maybe TRBD1 (5 bases). The germline V gene encodes CDR1 GTSNPN and CDR2 SVGIG (reference sequence). The CDR3 loop spans 13 amino acids. V was cut by 1 base and J by 8 bases, with 11 bases left in between. The CDR3 nucleotides are TGTGCCTGGAGTGCCGGGGGGAAAGAAAAACTGTTTTTT. Translating it yields CAWSAGGKEKLFF.

The chain uses TRBV23-1 and TRBJ2-3, with 9 bases fitting TRBD2. TRBV23-1 has ORF status, its function being uncertain. This CDR3 has 15 residues. The CDR3 DNA is TGCTCCATAGCGGGAGTCGTCGAGGGTACAGATACGCAGTATTTT. Protein product: CSIAGVVEGTDTQYF.

The chain is built from TRBV6-1 and TRBJ2-1, with 7 bases fitting TRBD1. The V and J ends lost 6 bases and 1 base, in that order; junction bases with no gene match: 6. The CDR3 has 15 residues. Germline-derived CDR1 and CDR2 are MNHNS and SASEGT. The CDR3 is CASSSTGESYNEQFF. The CDR3 nucleotides are TGTGCCAGCAGCAGTACAGGGGAGTCCTACAATGAGCAGTTCTTC.

This clone is a singleton in its sample. V gene TRBV11-3 combines with J gene TRBJ1-2; D unresolved. The V and J ends lost 5 bases and 1 base respectively, with 17 bases between them. Germline values: CDR1 SGHNT, CDR2 YENEEA. The CDR3 extends over 16 amino acids. The CDR3 sequence: CASSPAAEASNYGYTF. The CDR3 DNA is TGTGCCAGCAGCCCTGCAGCCGAGGCAAGTAACTATGGCTACACCTTC.

J is TRBJ2-1 and V is TRBV11-1; no clear D. Trimming removed 1 base from V and 6 bases from J, with 13 bases in between. Per the germline V gene, CDR1 is SGHAT and CDR2 is FQDESV (reference sequence). The CDR3 is 15 amino acids. This CDR3 is CASSLGQLRSNEQFF. Written as DNA, the CDR3 is TGTGCCAGCAGCTTAGGTCAACTACGAAGCAATGAGCAGTTCTTC.

This CDR3 is CASSSDTYEETQYF. Here the CDR3 DNA reads TGTGCCAGCAGCTCCGACACCTATGAGGAGACCCAGTACTTC. The V call is TRBV11-1, the J call TRBJ2-5; D is ambiguous. The V end lost 4 bases, the J end lost 5 bases, and 14 bases lay between the germline ends. This CDR3 is built from 14 residues. CDR1 and CDR2 from the germline V gene are SGHAT and FQDESV (reference sequence).

V is TRBV6-1 and J is TRBJ2-7, with TRBD1 matching over 7 bases. Germline values: CDR1 MNHNS, CDR2 SASEGT. This CDR3 region has 15 residues. V trimming: 6 bases; J trimming: 0 bases; junction bases outside the gene matches: 8. The CDR3 DNA is TGTGCCAGCAGCCTCGACAGGGCGGACTCCTACGAGCAGTACTTC. Translation gives CASSLDRADSYEQYF.

The chain is built from TRBV9 and TRBJ2-5; 7 nucleotides agree with TRBD2. There are 12 residues in the CDR3. The junction had 5 bases not matched to a gene; V was cut back by 3 bases and J by 9 bases. Germline assignment: CDR1 SGDLS and CDR2 YYNGEE. The CDR3 DNA reads TGTGCCAGCAGCGGGGGGGGACGGCCCCAGTACTTC. It codes for CASSGGGRPQYF.

The rearrangement uses TRBV6-1 and TRBJ1-3; D remains unclear. V was trimmed by 10 bases and J by 0 bases, leaving 10 bases between them. CDR3 length: 13 residues. Looked up from germline, CDR1 is MNHNS and CDR2 is SASEGT. The CDR3 sequence: CATLLDSGNTIYF. CDR3 bases: TGTGCCACTCTACTAGACTCTGGAAACACCATATATTTT.

The V gene is TRBV5-1, the J gene TRBJ2-1; TRBD1 is a possible D gene (5 bases). This CDR3 comprises 14 residues. Germline V gene lookup returns CDR1 SGHRS and CDR2 YFSETQ. V dropped 5 bases and J dropped 5 bases, with 14 bases sitting between them. The CDR3 DNA reads as TGCGCCAGCAGTCTGCGACAGATCAACAATGAGCAGTTCTTC. This gives the protein CASSLRQINNEQFF.

In DNA, the CDR3 is TGCGCCAGCAGTCCCCTAGCGGGAGTGCCCGGGGAGCTGTTTTTT. Its protein product is CASSPLAGVPGELFF. This rearrangement joins TRBV10-2 to TRBJ2-2, with TRBD2 matching 10 bases. V shed 5 bases, J shed 6 bases, and the junction held 6 bases outside the gene matches. This CDR3 is 15 amino acids long. Germline values: CDR1 WSHSY, CDR2 SAAADI.

V gene TRBV5-1 combines with J gene TRBJ1-1, with D perhaps matching TRBD1 (6 bases). From germline, CDR1 is SGHRS and CDR2 YFSETQ. The CDR3 loop spans 14 amino acids. Trimming removed 0 bases at V and 6 bases at J, with 12 bases between. The CDR3 here is CASSLGPGASEAFF. CDR3 DNA sequence: TGCGCCAGCAGCTTGGGGCCGGGGGCGTCTGAAGCTTTCTTT. Together with reference TRBV5-1 and TRBJ1-1, the CDR3 gives the full variable domain: KAGVTQTPRYLIKTRGQQVTLSCSPISGHRSVSWYQQTPGQGLQFLFEYFSETQRNKGNFPGRFSGRQFSNSRSEMNVSTLELGDSALYLCASSLGPGASEAFFGQGTRLTVV.